In its sample, the clone carrying this TCR beta chain was seen many times. Antigen unknown. These data come from a study of naive and memory T cell subsets. Reverse transcription of blood and skin TCR RNA was primed at alpha and beta constant regions. The SP2 primer and nested alpha and beta constant region primers amplified ligated cDNA in four rounds. In TCRdb, the UMI-ligation and nested PCR reads were re-called with MiXCR into one record per CDR3 protein. The sample contains 18,000 or so distinct CDR3 sequences, about a tenth of which appear only once. Treatment specified: skin biopsy from PPD injection site in Mantoux-positive individual. Unsorted total RNA, roughly 1 to 1,100 ng, was DNase treated before reverse transcription. General study results and limits: Higher TCR numbers at tuberculin sites reflect T cell infiltration, per interpretation. Far more TCRs reportedly came from tuberculin skin test site biopsies.

The sequence was obtained from an adult in good health. Sequencing was performed on skin, taken from a tuberculin skin test site.

The CDR3 sequence is CASSYRGRAGMNQPQHF. The CDR3 nucleotides are TGTGCCAGCAGTTACCGGGGAAGGGCAGGGATGAATCAGCCCCAGCATTTT. This chain uses TRBV6-6 with TRBJ1-5; TRBD1 might be the D (5 bases). V was trimmed by 2 bases and J by 4 bases, leaving 18 bases between them. CDR1 MNHNY and CDR2 SVGAGI come from the germline V gene (reference sequence). The CDR3 is made up of 17 amino acids.